This T cell receptor beta chain was recovered during a study of blood T cells in healthy people across ages. The study, taken as a whole, reports: Relative to aged donors, long-lived donors carried more naive CD4+ cells and displayed higher diversity.

V was pared by 5 bases and J by 11 bases, with 25 bases of the junction left unmatched. Germline V lookup: CDR1 MNHEY, CDR2 SVGEGT. The CDR3 contains 19 residues. A word on this clonotype: Its matching antigen is unknown.

Then a second PCR, running about 6 to 11 cycles, was carried out with a sample-barcoded 5' primer and a J-beta primer mix. TCRdb itself ran the 5' RACE reads through MiXCR, one entry per CDR3 protein. This table holds 1.4 million to 1.5 million distinct CDR3 sequences, 42% found once. The chain combines TRBV6-2 or TRBV6-3 with TRBJ2-3; TRBD2 matches at 10 bases. Sequenced: blood. This receptor was identified in a woman under 30 in good health. CDR3 in DNA: TGTGCCAGCAGTCCGAACCCTATTAGACTAGCGGGCTCCTACAATGAGCAGTATTTT. It yields the protein CASSPNPIRLAGSYNEQYF.